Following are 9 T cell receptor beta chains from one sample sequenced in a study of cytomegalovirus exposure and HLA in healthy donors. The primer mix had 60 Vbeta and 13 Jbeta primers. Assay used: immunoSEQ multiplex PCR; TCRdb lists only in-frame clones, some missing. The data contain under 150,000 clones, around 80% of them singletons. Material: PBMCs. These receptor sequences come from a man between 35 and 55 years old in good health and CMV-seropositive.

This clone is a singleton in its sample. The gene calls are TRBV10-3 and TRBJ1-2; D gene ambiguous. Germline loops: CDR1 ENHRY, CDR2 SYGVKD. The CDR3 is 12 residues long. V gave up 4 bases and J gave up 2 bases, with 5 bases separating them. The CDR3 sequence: CAISGSNYGYTF. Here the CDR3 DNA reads TGTGCCATCAGTGGTAGCAACTATGGCTACACCTTC.

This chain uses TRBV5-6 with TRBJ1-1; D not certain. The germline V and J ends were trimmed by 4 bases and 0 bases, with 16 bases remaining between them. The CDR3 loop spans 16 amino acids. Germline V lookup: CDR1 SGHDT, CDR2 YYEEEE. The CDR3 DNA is TGTGCCAGCAGCCAACCTAAGACAAGTATGAACACTGAAGCTTTCTTT. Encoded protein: CASSQPKTSMNTEAFF.

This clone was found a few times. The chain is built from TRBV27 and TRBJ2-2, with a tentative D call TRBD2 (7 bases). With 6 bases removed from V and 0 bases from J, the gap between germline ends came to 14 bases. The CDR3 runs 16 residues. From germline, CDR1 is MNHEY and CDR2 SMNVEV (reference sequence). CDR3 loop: CASRLGGGTNTGELFF. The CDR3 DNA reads TGTGCCAGCAGATTGGGAGGGGGGACGAACACCGGGGAGCTGTTTTTT.

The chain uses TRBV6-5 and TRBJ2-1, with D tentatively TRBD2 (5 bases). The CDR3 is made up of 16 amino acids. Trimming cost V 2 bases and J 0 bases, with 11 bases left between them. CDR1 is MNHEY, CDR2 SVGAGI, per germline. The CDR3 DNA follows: TGTGCCAGCAGTTACCGAGCGGTAAGCTCCTACAATGAGCAGTTCTTC. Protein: CASSYRAVSSYNEQFF.

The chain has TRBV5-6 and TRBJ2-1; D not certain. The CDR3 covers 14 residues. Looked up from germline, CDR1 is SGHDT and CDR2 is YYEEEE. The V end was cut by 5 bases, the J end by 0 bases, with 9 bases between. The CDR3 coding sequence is TGTGCCAGCAGGGTGAGTAGCTCCTACAATGAGCAGTTCTTC. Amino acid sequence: CASRVSSSYNEQFF. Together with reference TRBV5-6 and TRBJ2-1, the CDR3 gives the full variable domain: DAGVTQSPTHLIKTRGQQVTLRCSPKSGHDTVSWYQQALGQGPQFIFQYYEEEERQRGNFPDRFSGHQFPNYSSELNVNALLLGDSALYLCASRVSSSYNEQFFGPGTRLTVL.

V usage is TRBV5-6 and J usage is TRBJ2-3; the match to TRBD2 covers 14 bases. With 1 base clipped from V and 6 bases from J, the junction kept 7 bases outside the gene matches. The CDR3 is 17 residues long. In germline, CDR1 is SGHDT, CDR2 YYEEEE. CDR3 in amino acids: CASSLRTSGGPRDTQYF. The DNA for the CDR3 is TGTGCCAGCAGCTTGAGGACTAGCGGGGGGCCTAGGGATACGCAGTATTTT.

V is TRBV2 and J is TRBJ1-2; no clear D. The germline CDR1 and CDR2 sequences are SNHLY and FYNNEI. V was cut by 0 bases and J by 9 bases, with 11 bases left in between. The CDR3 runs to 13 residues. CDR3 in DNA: TGTGCCAGCAGTGAAGCGCGTCTGGTTAGCTACACCTTC. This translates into CASSEARLVSYTF.

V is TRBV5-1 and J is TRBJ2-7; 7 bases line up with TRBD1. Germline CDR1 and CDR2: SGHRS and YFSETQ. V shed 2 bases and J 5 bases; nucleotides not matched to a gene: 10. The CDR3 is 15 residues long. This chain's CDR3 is CASSFQGGASHEQYF. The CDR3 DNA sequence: TGCGCCAGCAGCTTCCAAGGGGGCGCGTCCCACGAGCAGTACTTC.

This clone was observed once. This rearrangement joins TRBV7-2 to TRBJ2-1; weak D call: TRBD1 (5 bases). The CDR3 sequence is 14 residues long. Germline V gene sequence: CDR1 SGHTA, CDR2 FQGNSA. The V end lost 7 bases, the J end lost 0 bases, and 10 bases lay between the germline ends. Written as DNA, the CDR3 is TGTGCCAGCACCTCAGGGAACTCCTACAATGAGCAGTTCTTC. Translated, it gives CASTSGNSYNEQFF.